The sample holds many counts of the clone carrying this T cell receptor (beta chain). Its target is unknown. Relying on iRepertoire HTBI primers and Arm-PCR of CDR3 regions, the team built TCR beta libraries. TCRdb re-derived calls from the multiplex PCR reads in MiXCR, one entry per CDR3 protein. The sample lists 380,000 or so distinct CDR3 sequences, around 15% occurring once. The data belong to a study of regulatory T cells in long-lasting Graves disease. Whole-study context: Antithyroid drugs had been taken by newly diagnosed Graves' patients for under 3 months. Overall study results and limits: Investigators studied peripheral blood only, not thyroid tissue. Persistent Graves' patients showed a TCR diversity that was lower than that of newly diagnosed ones.

The CDR3 covers 15 residues. Trimming removed 1 base from V and 3 bases from J, with 10 bases in between. Germline CDR1 SGHTA, CDR2 FQGNSA. The sample's time point: newly diagnosed GD, antithyroid drugs for less than 3 months. Construction of the TCR library relied on RNA isolated from PBMCs. These data were also reused for a study on T cells in Graves' hyperthyroidism and ophthalmopathy. This second study says: Patients aged 18 to 65 had newly diagnosed hyperthyroidism of under 2 months' duration.

The sequence came from a woman under 30 with Graves disease. The J gene is TRBJ1-5, the V gene TRBV7-2; D is undetermined. Sample: peripheral blood mononuclear cells (PBMCs), taken at new diagnosis, from a patient treated with antithyroid drugs. The CDR3 DNA reads as TGTGCCAGCAGCTTAGGGAGTGGTCTCAATCAGCCCCAGCATTTT. This sequence encodes CASSLGSGLNQPQHF.